This entry lists 5 T cell receptor beta chains sequenced from one sample in a study of OX40 agonist ivuxolimab in advanced cancers. The data were produced by immunoSEQ multiplex PCR, yet TCRdb's version contains in-frame clones alone and is incomplete. The sample has some 75,000 clones, 85% seen once. Sequenced material: CD4+ or CD8+ T cells sorted from blood, taken in a trial of the OX40 agonist ivuxolimab. The receptors come from an adult with an advanced solid tumor such as melanoma, head and neck, liver or kidney cancer.

A remark on this clone: As the CDR3 is not closed by the conserved phenylalanine or tryptophan, this likely results from a read error. The DNA is omitted, as the CDR3 cannot be located on it reliably, and the CDR3 follows TCRdb's listing. The rearrangement joins TRBV2 to TRBJ2-3; the table's D call, TRBD2, was not checked against the DNA. The CDR3 spans 14 amino acids, including both terminal residues. Germline CDR1 and CDR2: SNHLY and FYNNEI. The CDR3 protein is CASSLGLAGGPGPL.

The chain couples TRBV2 to TRBJ2-2; TRBD1 might be the D (7 bases). Per germline, CDR1 SNHLY and CDR2 FYNNEI. The CDR3 loop spans 15 amino acids. V was shortened by 7 bases and J by 3 bases, with 15 bases between the two germline ends. The CDR3 loop is CASTWGDRYTGELFF. The CDR3 DNA reads as TGTGCCAGCACCTGGGGGGACAGATACACCGGGGAGCTGTTTTTT.

This clone was found once. This chain links TRBV6-5 with TRBJ1-5, with D unresolved. Germline V gene lookup returns CDR1 MNHEY and CDR2 SVGAGI. This CDR3 contains 16 residues. V lost 0 bases and J lost 11, with 20 bases in between. The CDR3 DNA reads TGTGCCAGCAGTTACTCGAATAACGGAGGAAGAGGAGCCCAGCATTTT. This sequence encodes CASSYSNNGGRGAQHF.

The chain employs TRBV14 and TRBJ2-5; 8 bases fit TRBD2. The CDR3 spans 16 residues. Germline V CDR1 and CDR2: SGHDN, FVKESK. V trimming: 0 bases; J trimming: 6 bases; junction bases outside the gene matches: 9. Here the CDR3 reads CASSQDGGVASQTQYF. CDR3 nucleotide sequence: TGTGCCAGCAGCCAAGACGGGGGGGTAGCGTCACAGACCCAGTACTTC.

This sequence joins TRBV18 and TRBJ1-6; no reliable D call. The V end was cut by 2 bases, the J end by 4 bases, with 3 bases between. The CDR3 contains 13 residues. Germline assignment: CDR1 KGHSH and CDR2 LQKENI. CDR3 bases: TGTGCCAGCTCACCAGGGTATAATTCACCCCTCCACTTT. The encoded protein is CASSPGYNSPLHF. The whole variable domain, remainder taken from reference TRBV18 and TRBJ1-6, is NAGVMQNPRHLVRRRGQEARLRCSPMKGHSHVYWYRQLPEEGLKFMVYLQKENIIDESGMPKERFSAEFPKEGPSILRIQQVVRGDSAAYFCASSPGYNSPLHFGNGTRLTVT.